Below, 21 T cell receptor beta chains from the same sample are listed, as sequenced in a study of shared clonotypes between healthy human individuals. TCRdb's table, derived via immunoSEQ multiplex PCR, lists solely in-frame clones and lacks some. The repertoire holds about 990,000 clones, 78% seen once, with roughly 0.55% in the top ten. Sequencing used memory CD4+ T cells from PBMCs. Described subset: CD45RA-negative fraction. The receptors shown here come from a man between 18 and 35 years old in good health. Some clones in this sample may be carry-over from other donors' samples.

This clone was picked up many times. The chain couples TRBV5-1 to TRBJ2-7; 10 nucleotides match TRBD1. After removal of 2 bases from V and 5 bases from J, the junction contained 4 bases not matched to a gene. The germline V gene encodes CDR1 SGHRS and CDR2 YFSETQ. CDR3 length: 14 residues. The CDR3 coding sequence is TGCGCCAGCAGCTTTTCAGACAGGGGGCACGAGCAGTACTTC. Translation: CASSFSDRGHEQYF.

The chain has TRBV19 and TRBJ1-5, with a possible D match to TRBD1 (5 bases). The CDR3 consists of 15 residues. V gave up 3 bases and J gave up 4 bases, with 13 bases separating them. Looked up from germline, CDR1 is LNHDA and CDR2 is SQIVND (reference sequence). The CDR3, as DNA: TGTGCCAGTAGTATTTTTGCGACAGCTAATCAGCCCCAGCATTTT. Translation gives CASSIFATANQPQHF.

The chain recombines TRBV2 with TRBJ2-3, with D possibly TRBD1 on 6 matching bases. The CDR3 consists of 13 residues. CDR1 and CDR2 from the germline V gene are SNHLY and FYNNEI. Trimming stripped 2 bases from V and 4 bases from J, with 7 bases between. The CDR3 reads CASSEQGPDTQYF. CDR3 nucleotide sequence: TGTGCCAGCAGTGAACAGGGGCCAGATACGCAGTATTTT.

V gene TRBV2 combines with J gene TRBJ1-3; D gene ambiguous. V was pared by 4 bases and J by 0 bases, with 7 bases between. CDR1 and CDR2 from the germline V gene are SNHLY and FYNNEI. CDR3 length: 14 amino acids. CDR3 DNA: TGTGCCAGCAGTGCTACCCACTCTGGAAACACCATATATTTT. This sequence encodes CASSATHSGNTIYF.

The DNA for the CDR3 is TGTGCCAGCAGCTTAGACAGGGTCGGGTCTGACTACACCTTC. Translating it yields CASSLDRVGSDYTF. The chain recombines TRBV7-2 with TRBJ1-2, with D possibly TRBD1 on 6 matching bases. The germline V gene has CDR1 SGHTA and CDR2 FQGNSA. The CDR3 consists of 14 residues. V was clipped by 1 base and J by 10 bases, with 16 bases between them.

The chain employs TRBV6-6 and TRBJ1-5; 7 bases are shared with TRBD1. Germline lookup yields CDR1 MNHNY and CDR2 SVGAGI (reference sequence). This CDR3 has 15 residues. V gave up 6 bases and J gave up 5 bases; unmatched junction bases: 10. CDR3 coding DNA: TGTGCCAGCAGAAGCCGGGACAGCCTAGATCAGCCCCAGCATTTT. Encoded protein: CASRSRDSLDQPQHF.

Points on this clone: This specimen includes other DNA sequences encoding the same CDR3. The chain couples TRBV5-1 to TRBJ1-3; D is unresolved. Trimming took 0 bases from V and 4 from J, leaving 5 bases between them. There are 13 residues in the CDR3. From germline, CDR1 is SGHRS and CDR2 YFSETQ. The CDR3: CASSLGAGNTIYF. In DNA, the CDR3 is TGCGCCAGCAGCTTGGGTGCAGGAAACACCATATATTTT. The complete variable domain, with remaining parts taken from reference TRBV5-1 and TRBJ1-3, reads KAGVTQTPRYLIKTRGQQVTLSCSPISGHRSVSWYQQTPGQGLQFLFEYFSETQRNKGNFPGRFSGRQFSNSRSEMNVSTLELGDSALYLCASSLGAGNTIYFGEGSWLTVV.

This clone was observed a single time. J is TRBJ2-6 and V is TRBV7-3; D gene uncertain. This CDR3 has 17 residues. From germline, CDR1 is SGHTA and CDR2 FQGTGA. V was pared by 1 base and J by 1 base, with 11 bases between. The CDR3 region has the DNA TGTGCCAGCAGCTTAATGTTAGGTTCATCTGGGGCCAACGTCCTGACTTTC. It codes for CASSLMLGSSGANVLTF. The full variable domain, rest sourced from reference TRBV7-3 and TRBJ2-6, is GAGVSQTPSNKVTEKGKYVELRCDPISGHTALYWYRQSLGQGPEFLIYFQGTGAADDSGLPNDRFFAVRPEGSVSTLKIQRTERGDSAVYLCASSLMLGSSGANVLTFGAGSRLTVL.

This chain connects TRBV5-6 to TRBJ2-7, with D possibly matching TRBD1 (6 bases). The CDR3 is 15 amino acids. Germline V gives CDR1 SGHDT, CDR2 YYEEEE. With 0 bases removed from V and 2 bases from J, the gap between germline ends came to 12 bases. The CDR3 region is CASSLVQGPTYEQYF. CDR3 sequence (DNA): TGTGCCAGCAGCTTGGTGCAGGGGCCCACCTACGAGCAGTACTTC. Complete variable domain (other parts from reference TRBV5-6 and TRBJ2-7): DAGVTQSPTHLIKTRGQQVTLRCSPKSGHDTVSWYQQALGQGPQFIFQYYEEEERQRGNFPDRFSGHQFPNYSSELNVNALLLGDSALYLCASSLVQGPTYEQYFGPGTRLTVT.

The chain uses TRBV4-1 and TRBJ1-4; D uncertain. Trimming cost V 0 bases and J 0 bases, with 11 bases left between them. The CDR3 length is 17 residues. The germline CDR1 and CDR2 sequences are MGHRA and YSYEKL. CDR3 DNA: TGCGCCAGCAGCCAAGATCAACTCCGGGCAACTAATGAAAAACTGTTTTTT. This encodes CASSQDQLRATNEKLFF.

The gene calls are TRBV7-8 and TRBJ1-5; D gene uncertain. V lost 5 bases and J 9 bases, leaving 11 bases between the germline ends. This CDR3 comprises 12 residues. In germline, CDR1 is SGHVS, CDR2 FQNEAQ. This chain's CDR3 is CASSPGGSPQHF. The CDR3 region has the DNA TGTGCCAGCAGCCCTGGCGGATCGCCCCAGCATTTT.

Only one count was recorded for this clone. This chain uses TRBV18 with TRBJ1-4; 10 nucleotides line up with TRBD1. CDR3 size: 15 residues. The germline V gene encodes CDR1 KGHSH and CDR2 LQKENI. The J segment lost 5 bases and the V segment lost 2 bases, leaving 2 bases of the junction unmatched. CDR3 coding DNA: TGTGCCAGCTCACCAAGGACAGGGGGAAATGAAAAACTGTTTTTT. It codes for CASSPRTGGNEKLFF.

V is TRBV5-5 and J is TRBJ2-3; 12 positions agree with TRBD2. The CDR3 consists of 17 residues. V lost 4 bases, J lost 0 bases, and 6 bases stayed unmatched. The germline V gene encodes CDR1 SGHKS and CDR2 YYEKEE (reference sequence). Written as DNA, the CDR3 is TGTGCCAGCAGCCCCGAGGGGACTAGCGGGAGCACAGATACGCAGTATTTT. Translated: CASSPEGTSGSTDTQYF.

This clone was seen at least ten times. The rearrangement uses TRBV27 and TRBJ1-2; TRBD1 agrees at 7 bases. The V and J ends lost 5 bases and 7 bases, in that order; junction bases with no gene match: 16. The germline CDR1 and CDR2 sequences are MNHEY and SMNVEV (reference sequence). This CDR3 has 16 residues. CDR3 coding DNA: TGTGCCAGCAGTACAACCCGACAGGGTTGGGGGACTGGCTACACCTTC. As protein: CASSTTRQGWGTGYTF.

This clone showed up just once. CDR3 sequence reads: CASSFRDRRGYTF. The CDR3 DNA follows: TGTGCCAGCAGTTTCCGGGACCGCAGAGGCTACACCTTC. The V and J genes are TRBV28 and TRBJ1-2; tentative D call: TRBD1 (5 bases). This CDR3 region has 13 residues. Germline loops: CDR1 MDHEN, CDR2 SYDVKM. V was shortened by 3 bases and J by 8 bases, with 13 bases between the two germline ends.

The CDR3 DNA sequence: TGTGCCAGCAGCGTAGCTACAGGCAATGAGCAGTTCTTC. This translates into CASSVATGNEQFF. The chain links TRBV9 to TRBJ2-1; a possible D gene is TRBD1 (5 bases). V lost 0 bases to trimming and J lost 6 bases, with 7 bases between them. The CDR3 has 13 amino acids. Looked up from germline, CDR1 is SGDLS and CDR2 is YYNGEE.

J is TRBJ2-7 and V is TRBV27; D remains ambiguous. Trimming took off 3 bases at V and 4 bases at J, with 4 bases between the two ends. Germline V gene sequence: CDR1 MNHEY, CDR2 SMNVEV (reference sequence). This CDR3 is built from 11 residues. The CDR3 DNA sequence: TGTGCCAGCAGTTTTATGTACGAGCAGTACTTC. Translating it yields CASSFMYEQYF.

This chain connects TRBV30 to TRBJ1-2; D gene uncertain. The V gene lost 4 bases and the J gene lost 9 bases, with 21 bases spanning the gap. The V gene's germline CDR1 is GTSNPN and CDR2 SVGIG (reference sequence). The CDR3 spans 14 residues. CDR3 nucleotide sequence: TGTGCCTGGACTCTAAAGGGTGGTCTGGGGAGCTACACCTTC. This translates into CAWTLKGGLGSYTF.

V gene TRBV5-6 combines with J gene TRBJ1-2; D unclear. The CDR3 consists of 12 residues. V was trimmed by 4 bases and J by 7 bases, leaving 11 bases between them. From germline, CDR1 is SGHDT and CDR2 YYEEEE. The CDR3 here is CASSRSHSGYTF. CDR3 nucleotides: TGTGCCAGCAGCCGATCGCACAGTGGCTACACCTTC.

This clone appeared many times. V and J are TRBV20-1 and TRBJ2-1, with D perhaps matching TRBD1 or TRBD2 (5 bases each). The germline V gene has CDR1 DFQATT and CDR2 SNEGSKA (reference sequence). V was trimmed by 6 bases and J by 10 bases, leaving 13 bases between them. CDR3 length: 11 amino acids. The CDR3 loop reads CSAHGAVEQFF. CDR3 bases: TGCAGTGCCCACGGGGCGGTCGAGCAGTTCTTC.

Only a few counts were recorded for this clone. The genes are TRBV5-6 and TRBJ1-3; D not certain. The germline gives CDR1 SGHDT, CDR2 YYEEEE. Trimming took off 1 base at V and 0 bases at J, with 11 bases between the two ends. The CDR3 has 16 residues. The CDR3 reads CASSLISGVSGNTIYF. The CDR3 region has the DNA TGTGCCAGCAGCTTGATTAGCGGTGTCTCTGGAAACACCATATATTTT.